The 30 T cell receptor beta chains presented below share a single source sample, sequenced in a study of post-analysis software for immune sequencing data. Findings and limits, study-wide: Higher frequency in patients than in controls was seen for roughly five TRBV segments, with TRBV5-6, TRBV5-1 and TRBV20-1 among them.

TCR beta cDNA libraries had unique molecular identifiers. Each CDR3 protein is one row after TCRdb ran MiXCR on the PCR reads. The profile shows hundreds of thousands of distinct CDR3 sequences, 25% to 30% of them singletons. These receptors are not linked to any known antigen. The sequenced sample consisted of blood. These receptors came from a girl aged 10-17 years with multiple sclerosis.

CDR3 amino acids: CASSYTGQRYEQYF. The CDR3, as DNA: TGTGCCAGCAGTTACACCGGACAGCGTTACGAGCAGTACTTC. The genes are TRBV6-5 and TRBJ2-5; a weak D match, TRBD1 (6 bases). The end of the DNA is better explained by TRBJ2-7, so the J call may be wrong. The CDR3 totals 14 residues. Germline values: CDR1 MNHEY, CDR2 SVGAGI.

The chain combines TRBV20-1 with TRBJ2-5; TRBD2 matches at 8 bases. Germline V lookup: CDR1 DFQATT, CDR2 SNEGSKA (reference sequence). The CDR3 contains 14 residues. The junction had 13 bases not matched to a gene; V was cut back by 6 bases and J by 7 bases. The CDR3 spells CSAEGAGVEATQYF. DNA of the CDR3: TGCAGTGCCGAGGGAGCGGGAGTAGAAGCGACCCAGTACTTC.

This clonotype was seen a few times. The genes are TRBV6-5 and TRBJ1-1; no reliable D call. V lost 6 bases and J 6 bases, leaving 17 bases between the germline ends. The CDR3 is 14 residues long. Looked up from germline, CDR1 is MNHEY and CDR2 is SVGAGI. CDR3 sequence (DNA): TGTGCCAGCAGGACGACCGGTGTTGGGGCTGAAGCTTTCTTT. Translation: CASRTTGVGAEAFF.

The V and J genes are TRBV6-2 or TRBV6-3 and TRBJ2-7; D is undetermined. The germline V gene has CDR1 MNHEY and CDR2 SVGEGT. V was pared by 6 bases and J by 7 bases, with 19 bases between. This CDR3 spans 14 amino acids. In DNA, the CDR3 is TGTGCCAGCAGACTCTATGCCTCCTACAATGAGCAGTACTTC. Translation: CASRLYASYNEQYF.

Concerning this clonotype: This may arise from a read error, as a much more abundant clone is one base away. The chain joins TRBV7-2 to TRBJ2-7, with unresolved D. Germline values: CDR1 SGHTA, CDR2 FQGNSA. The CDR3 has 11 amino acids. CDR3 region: CAGSSLYEQYF. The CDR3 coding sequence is TGTGCCGGCAGCTCCCTCTACGAGCAGTACTTC.

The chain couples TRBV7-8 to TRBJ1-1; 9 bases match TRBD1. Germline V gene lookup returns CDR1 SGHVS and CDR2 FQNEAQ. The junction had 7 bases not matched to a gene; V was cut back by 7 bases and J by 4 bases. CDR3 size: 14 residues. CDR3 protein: CASTQGARVTEAFF. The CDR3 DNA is TGTGCCAGCACACAGGGGGCGAGGGTCACTGAAGCTTTCTTT.

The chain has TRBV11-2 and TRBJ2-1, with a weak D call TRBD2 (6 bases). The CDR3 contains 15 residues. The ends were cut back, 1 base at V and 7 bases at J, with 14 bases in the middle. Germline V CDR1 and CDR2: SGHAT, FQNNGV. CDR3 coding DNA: TGTGCCAGCAGCTTAGGGGAGACTAGTTGGAATGAGCAGTTCTTC. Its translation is CASSLGETSWNEQFF.

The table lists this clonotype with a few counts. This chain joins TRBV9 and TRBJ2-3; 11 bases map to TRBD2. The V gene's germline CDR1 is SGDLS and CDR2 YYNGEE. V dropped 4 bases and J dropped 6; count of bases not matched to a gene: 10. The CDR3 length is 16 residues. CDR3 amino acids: CASSSLAGASRDTQYF. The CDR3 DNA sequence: TGTGCCAGCAGCTCACTAGCGGGGGCCTCGAGGGATACGCAGTATTTT. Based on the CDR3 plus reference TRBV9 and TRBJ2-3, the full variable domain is DSGVTQTPKHLITATGQRVTLRCSPRSGDLSVYWYQQSLDQGLQFLIQYYNGEERAKGNILERFSAQQFPDLHSELNLSSLELGDSALYFCASSSLAGASRDTQYFGPGTRLTVL.

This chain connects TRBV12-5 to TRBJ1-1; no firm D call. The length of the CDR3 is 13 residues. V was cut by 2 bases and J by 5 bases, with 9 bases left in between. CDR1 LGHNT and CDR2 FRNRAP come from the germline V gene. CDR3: CASGLSDSTEAFF. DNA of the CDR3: TGTGCTAGTGGTTTGAGCGATTCGACTGAAGCTTTCTTT. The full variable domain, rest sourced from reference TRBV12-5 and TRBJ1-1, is DARVTQTPRHKVTEMGQEVTMRCQPILGHNTVFWYRQTMMQGLELLAYFRNRAPLDDSGMPKDRFSAEMPDATLATLKIQPSEPRDSAVYFCASGLSDSTEAFFGQGTRLTVV.

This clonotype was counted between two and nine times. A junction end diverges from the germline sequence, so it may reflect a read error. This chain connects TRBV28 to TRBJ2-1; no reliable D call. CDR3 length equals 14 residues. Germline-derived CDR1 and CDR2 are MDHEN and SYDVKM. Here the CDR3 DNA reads TGTGCCAGCAGTGCCGACCTAGGAACCAATGTGCAGTTCTTC. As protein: CASSADLGTNVQFF.

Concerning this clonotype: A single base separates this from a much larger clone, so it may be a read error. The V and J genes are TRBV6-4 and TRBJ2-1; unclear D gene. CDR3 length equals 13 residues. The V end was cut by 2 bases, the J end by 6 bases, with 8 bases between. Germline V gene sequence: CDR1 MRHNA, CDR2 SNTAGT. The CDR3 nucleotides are TGTGCCAGCAGTGACGGGATTAGCAATGAGCAGTTCTTC. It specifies CASSDGISNEQFF.

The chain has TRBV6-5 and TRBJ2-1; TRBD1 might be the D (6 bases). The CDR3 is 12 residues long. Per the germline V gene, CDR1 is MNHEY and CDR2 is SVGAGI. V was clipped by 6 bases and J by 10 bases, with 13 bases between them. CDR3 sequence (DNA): TGTGCCAGCAGCCCGGGACACACGGAGCAGTTCTTC. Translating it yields CASSPGHTEQFF.

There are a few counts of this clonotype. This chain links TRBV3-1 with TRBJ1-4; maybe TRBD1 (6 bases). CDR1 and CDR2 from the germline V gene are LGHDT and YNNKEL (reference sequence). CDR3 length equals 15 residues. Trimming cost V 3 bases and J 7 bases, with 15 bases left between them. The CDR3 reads CASSQGHPWGEKLFF. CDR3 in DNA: TGTGCCAGCAGCCAGGGACACCCCTGGGGTGAAAAACTGTTTTTT.

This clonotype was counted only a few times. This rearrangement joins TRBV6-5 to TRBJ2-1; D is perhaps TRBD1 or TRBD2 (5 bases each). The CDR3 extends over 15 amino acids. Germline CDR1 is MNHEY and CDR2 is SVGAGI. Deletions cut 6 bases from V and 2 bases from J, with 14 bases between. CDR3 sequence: CASRPSGRTYNEQFF. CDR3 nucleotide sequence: TGTGCCAGCAGACCCTCGGGACGTACCTACAATGAGCAGTTCTTC.

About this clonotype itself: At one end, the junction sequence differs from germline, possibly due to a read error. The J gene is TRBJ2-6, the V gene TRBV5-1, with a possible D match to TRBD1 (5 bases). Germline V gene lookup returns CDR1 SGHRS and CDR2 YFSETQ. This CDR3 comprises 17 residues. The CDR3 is CASSLEFLGSGANVRTF. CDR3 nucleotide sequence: TGCGCCAGCAGCTTGGAGTTTCTAGGGTCTGGGGCCAACGTCCGGACTTTC.

The CDR3 reads CASSYRNRRDEQYF. CDR3 DNA sequence: TGTGCCAGCAGTTACAGGAATCGGAGGGACGAGCAGTACTTC. This chain connects TRBV6-5 to TRBJ2-7; tentatively, D is TRBD2 (6 bases). Germline CDR1 reads MNHEY; CDR2 reads SVGAGI. V was pared by 2 bases and J by 5 bases, with 13 bases between. CDR3 length: 14 residues.

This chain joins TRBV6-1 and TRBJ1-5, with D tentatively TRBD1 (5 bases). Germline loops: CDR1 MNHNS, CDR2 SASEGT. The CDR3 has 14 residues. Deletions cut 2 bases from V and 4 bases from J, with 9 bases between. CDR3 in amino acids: CASSERTGNQPQHF. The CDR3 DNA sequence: TGTGCCAGCAGTGAAAGAACAGGTAATCAGCCCCAGCATTTT.

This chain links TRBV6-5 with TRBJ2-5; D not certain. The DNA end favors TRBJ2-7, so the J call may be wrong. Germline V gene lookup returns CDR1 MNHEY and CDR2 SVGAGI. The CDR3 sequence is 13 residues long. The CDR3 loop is CASSRSVGREQYF. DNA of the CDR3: TGTGCCAGCAGCCGCTCCGTGGGCCGCGAGCAGTACTTC.

CDR3 coding DNA: TGTGCCAGCTCACCAGGAAGGACCCCAGGGGCCTACGAGCAGTACTTC. It is translated as CASSPGRTPGAYEQYF. The rearrangement links TRBV18 to TRBJ2-7, with D possibly being TRBD1 (6 bases). This CDR3 region has 16 residues. Trimming cost V 2 bases and J 2 bases, with 16 bases left between them. From germline, CDR1 is KGHSH and CDR2 LQKENI.

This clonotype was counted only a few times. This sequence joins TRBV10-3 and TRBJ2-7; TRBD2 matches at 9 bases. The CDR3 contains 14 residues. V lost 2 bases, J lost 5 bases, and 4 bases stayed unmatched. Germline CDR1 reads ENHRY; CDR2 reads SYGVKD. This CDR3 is CAISEMGLADEQYF. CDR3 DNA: TGTGCCATCAGTGAGATGGGACTAGCCGACGAGCAGTACTTC.

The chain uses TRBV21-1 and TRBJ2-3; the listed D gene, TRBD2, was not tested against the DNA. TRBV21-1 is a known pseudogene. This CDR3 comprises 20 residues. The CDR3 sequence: CASSKFSPGRALRGTDTQYF. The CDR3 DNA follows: TGTGCCAGCAGCAAATTTTCCCCCGGGAGGGCCCTTCGGGGCACAGATACGCAGTATTTT.

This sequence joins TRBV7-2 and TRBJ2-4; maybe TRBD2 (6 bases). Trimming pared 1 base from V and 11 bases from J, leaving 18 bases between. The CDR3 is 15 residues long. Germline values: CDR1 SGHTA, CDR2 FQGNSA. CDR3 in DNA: TGTGCCAGCAGCTTAGAGCGGGTGCGGCAGGCGGTTCAGTACTTC. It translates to CASSLERVRQAVQYF.

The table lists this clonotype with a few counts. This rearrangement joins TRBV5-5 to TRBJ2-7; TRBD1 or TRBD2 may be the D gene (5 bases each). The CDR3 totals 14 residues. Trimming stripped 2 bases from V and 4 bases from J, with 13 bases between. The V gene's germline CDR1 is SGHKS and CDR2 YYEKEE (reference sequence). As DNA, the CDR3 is TGTGCCAGCAGCTTTGACAGCGGAGAATACGAGCAGTACTTC. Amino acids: CASSFDSGEYEQYF.

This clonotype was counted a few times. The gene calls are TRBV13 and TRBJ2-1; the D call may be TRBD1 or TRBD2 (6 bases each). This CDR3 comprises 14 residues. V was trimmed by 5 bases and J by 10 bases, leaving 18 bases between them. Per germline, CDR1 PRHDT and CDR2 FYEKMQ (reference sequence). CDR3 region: CASSRLGGLGEQFF. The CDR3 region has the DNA TGTGCCAGCAGCCGGCTCGGGGGCCTCGGGGAGCAGTTCTTC.

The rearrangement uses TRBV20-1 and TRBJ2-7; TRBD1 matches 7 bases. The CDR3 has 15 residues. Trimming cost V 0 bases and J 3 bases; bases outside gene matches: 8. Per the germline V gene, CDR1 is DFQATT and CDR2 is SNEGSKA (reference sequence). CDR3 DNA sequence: TGCAGTGCTAGAGATCCGGGTCAGGGGGACTACGAGCAGTACTTC. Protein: CSARDPGQGDYEQYF.

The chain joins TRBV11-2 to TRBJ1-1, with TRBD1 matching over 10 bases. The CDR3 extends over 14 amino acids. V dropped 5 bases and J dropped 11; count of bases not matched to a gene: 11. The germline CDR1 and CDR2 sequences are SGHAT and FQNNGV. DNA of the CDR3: TGTGCCAGCAGCCGAGCCGGGACAGGGGATGCGGCTTTCTTT. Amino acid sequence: CASSRAGTGDAAFF. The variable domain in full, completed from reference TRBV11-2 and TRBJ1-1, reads EAGVAQSPRYKIIEKRQSVAFWCNPISGHATLYWYQQILGQGPKLLIQFQNNGVVDDSQLPKDRFSAERLKGVDSTLKIQPAKLEDSAVYLCASSRAGTGDAAFFGQGTRLTVV.

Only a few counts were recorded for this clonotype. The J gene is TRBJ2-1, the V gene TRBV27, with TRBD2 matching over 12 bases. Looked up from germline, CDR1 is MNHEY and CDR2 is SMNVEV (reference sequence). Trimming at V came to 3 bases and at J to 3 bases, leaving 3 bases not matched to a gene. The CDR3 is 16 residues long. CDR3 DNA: TGTGCCAGCAGTTTCCTGACTAGCGGGGGCTACAATGAGCAGTTCTTC. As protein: CASSFLTSGGYNEQFF.

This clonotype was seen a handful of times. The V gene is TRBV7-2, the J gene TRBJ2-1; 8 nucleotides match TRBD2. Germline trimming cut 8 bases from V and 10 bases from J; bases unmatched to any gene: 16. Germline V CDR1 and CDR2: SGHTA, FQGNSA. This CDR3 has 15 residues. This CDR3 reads CASATGTRGSEEQFF. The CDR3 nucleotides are TGTGCCAGCGCGACCGGGACTAGGGGATCTGAGGAGCAGTTCTTC.

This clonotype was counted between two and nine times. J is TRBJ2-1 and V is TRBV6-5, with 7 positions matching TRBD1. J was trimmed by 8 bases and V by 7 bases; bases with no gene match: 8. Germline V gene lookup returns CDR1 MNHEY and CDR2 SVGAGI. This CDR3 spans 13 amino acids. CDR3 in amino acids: CASKPGQIDEQFF. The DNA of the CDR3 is TGTGCCAGCAAACCGGGACAGATCGATGAGCAGTTCTTC.

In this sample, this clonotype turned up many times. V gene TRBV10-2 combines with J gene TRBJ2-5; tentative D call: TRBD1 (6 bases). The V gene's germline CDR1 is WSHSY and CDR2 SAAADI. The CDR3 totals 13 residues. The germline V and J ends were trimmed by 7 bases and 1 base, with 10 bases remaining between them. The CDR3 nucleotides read TGCGCCAGCACAGGGACAATCCAAGAGACCCAGTACTTC. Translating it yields CASTGTIQETQYF.